This T cell receptor (beta chain) was identified during a study of shared clonotypes between healthy human individuals. Across the whole study: Aged 18 to 49, the donors were two women and three men.

Study observations and caveats: The sharing of about 5% of naive CD4 clonotypes was seen across several donors.

As concerns this clone: The target antigen is unknown.

The protocol was immunoSEQ multiplex PCR, while the TCRdb copy is restricted to in-frame clones and leaves out a portion. Among approximately 320,000 clones listed, 87% were seen once. The CDR3 length is 14 residues. V was cut by 4 bases and J by 2 bases, with 10 bases left in between. Germline loops: CDR1 SGHTA, CDR2 FQGTGA. This receptor was obtained from a man between 18 and 35 years old in good health. The J gene is TRBJ2-3, the V gene TRBV7-3; weak D call: TRBD1 (6 bases). The sequenced sample was memory CD8+ T cells sorted from blood. Sample subset: CD45RO+ cells pooled with CCR7-negative TemRA cells. CDR3 bases: TGTGCCAGCAGCTGGGACACATCCACAGATACGCAGTATTTT. Amino acid sequence: CASSWDTSTDTQYF.